The following is a TCR beta chain sequence with its context. The antigen remains unidentified. The data stem from a study of beta chain features in type 1 diabetes. General study results and limits: It was possible that PCR favored shorter templates, equally so in patients and controls. Significant though moderate, a shortening of TCRB CDR3s appeared in all four CD4+ subsets of Type 1 diabetes patients. A potential influence of HLA type upon TCRB rearrangement remained unresolved herein.

The trim removed 4 bases at V and 7 bases at J, leaving 11 bases unmatched. CDR1 and CDR2 (germline): MNHEY, SVGAGI. The CDR3 runs to 16 residues. Expressed TCRB transcripts were sequenced after all isolated RNA was converted to cDNA. The repertoire was sequenced with immunoSEQ multiplex PCR; TCRdb's copy has only in-frame clones and lacks some. The repertoire consists of fewer than 300,000 clones, with about a tenth occurring once and the leading ten covering over 0.015%. The sample consisted of naive CD4+ T cells from blood. The receptor was derived from a man in his thirties or forties with type 1 diabetes. The J gene is TRBJ2-2, the V gene TRBV6-5; the match to TRBD1 covers 8 bases. CDR3 sequence: CASSSLNWTGRGELFF. The CDR3 DNA reads TGTGCCAGCAGTTCCTTAAATTGGACAGGGCGCGGGGAGCTGTTTTTT.